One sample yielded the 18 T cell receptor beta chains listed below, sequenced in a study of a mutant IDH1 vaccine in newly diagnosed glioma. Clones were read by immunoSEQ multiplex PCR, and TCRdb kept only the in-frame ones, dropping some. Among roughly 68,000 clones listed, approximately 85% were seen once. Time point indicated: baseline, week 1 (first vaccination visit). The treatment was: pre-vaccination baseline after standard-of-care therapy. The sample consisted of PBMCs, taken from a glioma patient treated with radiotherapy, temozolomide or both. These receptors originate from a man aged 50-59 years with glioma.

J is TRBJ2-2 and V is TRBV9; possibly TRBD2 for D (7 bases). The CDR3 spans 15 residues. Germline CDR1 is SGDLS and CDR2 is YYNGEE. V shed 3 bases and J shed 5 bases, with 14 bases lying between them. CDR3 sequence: CASSARGGRTGELFF. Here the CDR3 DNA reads TGTGCCAGCAGCGCTCGCGGGGGCAGGACCGGGGAGCTGTTTTTT.

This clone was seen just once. The DNA for the CDR3 is TGTGCCAGCAGCTCCGGGGGGCAGGGCCCAGATACGCAGTATTTT. The encoded protein is CASSSGGQGPDTQYF. V usage is TRBV5-4 and J usage is TRBJ2-3; D is perhaps TRBD2 (7 bases). The CDR3 spans 15 residues. The V gene's germline CDR1 is SGHNT and CDR2 YYREEE (reference sequence). The V end lost 3 bases, the J end lost 4 bases, and 15 bases lay between the germline ends.

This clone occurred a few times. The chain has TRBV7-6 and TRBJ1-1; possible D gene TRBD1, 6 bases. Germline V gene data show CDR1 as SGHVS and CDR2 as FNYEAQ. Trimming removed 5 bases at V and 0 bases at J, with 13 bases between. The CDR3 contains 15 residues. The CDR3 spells CASSPFRGMNTEAFF. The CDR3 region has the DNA TGTGCCAGCAGCCCTTTCAGGGGAATGAACACTGAAGCTTTCTTT.

The CDR3: CASSLGADQPQHF. For the CDR3, the DNA is TGTGCCAGCAGTCTCGGGGCAGATCAGCCCCAGCATTTT. This sequence joins TRBV2 and TRBJ1-5; the D gene is possibly TRBD1 (5 bases). The V gene lost 5 bases and the J gene lost 5 bases, with 10 bases spanning the gap. Germline-derived CDR1 and CDR2 are SNHLY and FYNNEI. The CDR3 length is 13 residues.

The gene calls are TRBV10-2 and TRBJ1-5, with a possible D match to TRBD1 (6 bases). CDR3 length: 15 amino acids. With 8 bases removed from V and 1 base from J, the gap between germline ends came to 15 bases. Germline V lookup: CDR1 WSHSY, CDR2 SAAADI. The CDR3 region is CASRDTLKSNQPQHF. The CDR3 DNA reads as TGCGCCAGCCGGGACACCCTCAAGAGCAATCAGCCCCAGCATTTT.

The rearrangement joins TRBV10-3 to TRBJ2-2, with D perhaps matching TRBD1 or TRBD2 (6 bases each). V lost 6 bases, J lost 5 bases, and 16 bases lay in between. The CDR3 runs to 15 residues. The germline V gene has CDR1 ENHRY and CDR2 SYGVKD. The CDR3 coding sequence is TGTGCCATCAGGGACCTTAGGGGGGATACCGGGGAGCTGTTTTTT. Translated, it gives CAIRDLRGDTGELFF.

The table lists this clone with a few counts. The CDR3 coding sequence is TGTGCCAGCAGTTCGACAGGTAACTACGAGCAGTACTTC. It specifies CASSSTGNYEQYF. This sequence joins TRBV6-6 and TRBJ2-7; D possibly corresponds to TRBD1 (6 bases). V lost 4 bases, J lost 3 bases, and 10 bases lay in between. This CDR3 contains 13 residues. Germline lookup yields CDR1 MNHNY and CDR2 SVGAGI (reference sequence).

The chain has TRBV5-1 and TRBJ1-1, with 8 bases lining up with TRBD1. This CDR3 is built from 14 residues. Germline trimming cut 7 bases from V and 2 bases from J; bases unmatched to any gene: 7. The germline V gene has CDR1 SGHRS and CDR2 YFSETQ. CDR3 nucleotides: TGCGCCAGCCAATGGACAGGGTCAAACACTGAAGCTTTCTTT. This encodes CASQWTGSNTEAFF.

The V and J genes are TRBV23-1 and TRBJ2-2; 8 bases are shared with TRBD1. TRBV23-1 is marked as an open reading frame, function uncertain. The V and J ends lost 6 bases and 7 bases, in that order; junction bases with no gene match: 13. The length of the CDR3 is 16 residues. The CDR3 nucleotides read TGCGCCAGCAGCCCCCCGACAGGGGCCAAAGGCGGGGAGCTGTTTTTT. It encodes CASSPPTGAKGGELFF.

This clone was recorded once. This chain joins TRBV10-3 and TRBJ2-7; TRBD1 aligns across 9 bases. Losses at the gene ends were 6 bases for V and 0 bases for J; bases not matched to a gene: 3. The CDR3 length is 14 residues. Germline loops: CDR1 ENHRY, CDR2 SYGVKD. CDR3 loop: CAIRGTGNSYEQYF. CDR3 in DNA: TGTGCCATCAGAGGGACAGGGAACTCCTACGAGCAGTACTTC.

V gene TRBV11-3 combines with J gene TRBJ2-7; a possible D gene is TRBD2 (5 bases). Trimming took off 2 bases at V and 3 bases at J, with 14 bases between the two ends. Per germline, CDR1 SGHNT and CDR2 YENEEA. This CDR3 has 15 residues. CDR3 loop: CASSLNSGFLYEQYF. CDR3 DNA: TGTGCCAGCAGCTTAAACAGCGGTTTCCTCTACGAGCAGTACTTC. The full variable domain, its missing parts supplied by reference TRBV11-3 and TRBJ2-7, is EAGVVQSPRYKIIEKKQPVAFWCNPISGHNTLYWYLQNLGQGPELLIRYENEEAVDDSQLPKDRFSAERLKGVDSTLKIQPAELGDSAVYLCASSLNSGFLYEQYFGPGTRLTVT.

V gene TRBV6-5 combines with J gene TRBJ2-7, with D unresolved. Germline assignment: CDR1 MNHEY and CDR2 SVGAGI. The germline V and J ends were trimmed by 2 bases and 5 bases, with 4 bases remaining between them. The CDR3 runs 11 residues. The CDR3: CASSYGDEQYF. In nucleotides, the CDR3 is TGTGCCAGCAGTTACGGGGACGAGCAGTACTTC.

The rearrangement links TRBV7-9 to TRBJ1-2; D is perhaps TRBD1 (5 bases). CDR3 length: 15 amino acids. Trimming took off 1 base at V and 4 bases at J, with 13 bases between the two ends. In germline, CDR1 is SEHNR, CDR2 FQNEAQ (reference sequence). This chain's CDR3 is CASSLESGRLYGYTF. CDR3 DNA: TGTGCCAGCAGCTTAGAATCGGGGCGGCTCTATGGCTACACCTTC.

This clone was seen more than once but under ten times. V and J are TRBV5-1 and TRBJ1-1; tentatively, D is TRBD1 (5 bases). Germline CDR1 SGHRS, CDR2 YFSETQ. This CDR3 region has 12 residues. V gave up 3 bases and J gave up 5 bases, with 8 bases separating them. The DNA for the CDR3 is TGCGCCAGCAGCTCTTACAGGACTGAAGCTTTCTTT. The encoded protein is CASSSYRTEAFF. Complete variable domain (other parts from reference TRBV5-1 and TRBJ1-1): KAGVTQTPRYLIKTRGQQVTLSCSPISGHRSVSWYQQTPGQGLQFLFEYFSETQRNKGNFPGRFSGRQFSNSRSEMNVSTLELGDSALYLCASSSYRTEAFFGQGTRLTVV.

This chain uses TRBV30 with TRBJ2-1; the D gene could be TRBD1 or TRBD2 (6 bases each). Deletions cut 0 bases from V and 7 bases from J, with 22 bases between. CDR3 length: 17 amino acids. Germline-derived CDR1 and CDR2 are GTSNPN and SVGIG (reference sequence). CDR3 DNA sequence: TGTGCCTGGAGTGTACTAGGGGGGAAAAAACTCGGGAATGAGCAGTTCTTC. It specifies CAWSVLGGKKLGNEQFF.

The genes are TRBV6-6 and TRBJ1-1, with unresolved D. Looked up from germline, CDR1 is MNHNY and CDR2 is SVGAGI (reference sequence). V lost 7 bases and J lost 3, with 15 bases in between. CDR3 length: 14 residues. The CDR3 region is CASTFTEKDTEAFF. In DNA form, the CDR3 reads TGTGCCAGCACCTTTACCGAGAAGGACACTGAAGCTTTCTTT.

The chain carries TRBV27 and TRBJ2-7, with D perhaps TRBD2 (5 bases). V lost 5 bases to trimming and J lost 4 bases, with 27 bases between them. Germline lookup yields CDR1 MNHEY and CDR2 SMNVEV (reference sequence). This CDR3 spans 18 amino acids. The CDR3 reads CASSAFPPRGSRQYEQYF. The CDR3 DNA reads TGTGCCAGCAGTGCCTTCCCGCCTCGGGGATCCCGTCAGTACGAGCAGTACTTC.

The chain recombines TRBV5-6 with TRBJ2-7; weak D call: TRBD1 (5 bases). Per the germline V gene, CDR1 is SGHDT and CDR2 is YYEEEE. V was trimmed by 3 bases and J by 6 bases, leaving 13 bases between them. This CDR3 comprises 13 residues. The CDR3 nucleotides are TGTGCCAGCAGCTGGGCCCAGGGAAGCGAGCAGTACTTC. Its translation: CASSWAQGSEQYF.